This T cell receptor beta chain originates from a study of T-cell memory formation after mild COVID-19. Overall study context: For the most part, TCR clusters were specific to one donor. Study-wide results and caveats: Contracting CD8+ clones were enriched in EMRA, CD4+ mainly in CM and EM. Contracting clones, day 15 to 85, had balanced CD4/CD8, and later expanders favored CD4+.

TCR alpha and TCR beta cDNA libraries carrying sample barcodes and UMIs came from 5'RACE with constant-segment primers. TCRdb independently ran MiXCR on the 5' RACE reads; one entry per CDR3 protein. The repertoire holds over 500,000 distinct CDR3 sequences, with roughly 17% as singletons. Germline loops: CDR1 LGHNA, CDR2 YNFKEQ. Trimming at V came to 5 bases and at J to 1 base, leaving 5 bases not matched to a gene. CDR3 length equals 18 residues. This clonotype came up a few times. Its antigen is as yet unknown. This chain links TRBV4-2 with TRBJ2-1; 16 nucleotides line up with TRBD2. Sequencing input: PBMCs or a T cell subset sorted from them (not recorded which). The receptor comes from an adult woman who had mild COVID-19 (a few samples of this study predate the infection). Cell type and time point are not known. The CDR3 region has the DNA TGTGCCAGCAGCTTCGGGACTAGCGGGGGGGGTTCCTACAATGAGCAGTTCTTC. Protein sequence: CASSFGTSGGGSYNEQFF.